The 32 T cell receptor beta chains below all came from one sample that was sequenced in a study of T cell responses to AZD1222 COVID-19 vaccine. Assay used: immunoSEQ multiplex PCR; TCRdb lists only in-frame clones, some missing. Of roughly 96,000 clones in the sample, 70% to 90% were seen once. The source material was peripheral blood, sampled 28 days after the second AZD1222 dose. The source is an adult who received the AZD1222 COVID-19 vaccine.

This chain connects TRBV29-1 to TRBJ1-5, with D perhaps matching TRBD1 (5 bases). V was shortened by 6 bases and J by 5 bases, with 11 bases between the two germline ends. Germline lookup yields CDR1 SQVTM and CDR2 ANQGSEA. The CDR3 loop spans 12 amino acids. For the CDR3, the DNA is TGCAGCGTAGCCGGGACGGATCAGCCCCAGCATTTT. Its protein is CSVAGTDQPQHF.

The chain's CDR3 is CASSPQLIAKNIQYF. CDR3 coding DNA: TGTGCCAGCAGCCCGCAGCTTATAGCCAAAAACATTCAGTACTTC. The chain couples TRBV21-1 to TRBJ2-4. TRBV21-1 counts as a pseudogene. The CDR3 has 15 residues.

The chain recombines TRBV5-4 with TRBJ1-1, with 10 positions matching TRBD1. The CDR3 extends over 16 amino acids. V shed 4 bases, J shed 4 bases, and the junction held 10 bases outside the gene matches. Per the germline V gene, CDR1 is SGHNT and CDR2 is YYREEE (reference sequence). CDR3 sequence: CASSTEGWTGGTEAFF. DNA of the CDR3: TGTGCCAGCAGCACCGAAGGTTGGACAGGGGGCACTGAAGCTTTCTTT.

The chain combines TRBV15 with TRBJ1-2, with D uncertain. V lost 0 bases and J 4 bases, leaving 9 bases between the germline ends. CDR3 size: 14 residues. CDR1 is LNHNV, CDR2 YYDKDF, per germline (reference sequence). The CDR3 DNA is TGTGCCACCAGCAGAGATCGGAGAGGCTATGGCTACACCTTC. It translates to CATSRDRRGYGYTF.

V usage is TRBV10-3 and J usage is TRBJ1-1; D might be TRBD1 (6 bases). CDR3 length: 13 residues. CDR1 ENHRY and CDR2 SYGVKD come from the germline V gene. The germline V and J ends were trimmed by 11 bases and 0 bases, with 13 bases remaining between them. The DNA for the CDR3 is TGTGCCTCGGGGGCAGCTATGAACACTGAAGCTTTCTTT. It codes for CASGAAMNTEAFF.

The chain joins TRBV6-6 to TRBJ2-7, with 11 nucleotides matching TRBD2. Germline loops: CDR1 MNHNY, CDR2 SVGAGI (reference sequence). J lost 3 bases, V lost 6 bases, and 13 bases had no gene match. This CDR3 has 17 residues. Here the CDR3 reads CASSRTQLAGVNYEQYF. The CDR3 DNA is TGTGCCAGCAGCCGAACCCAACTAGCGGGAGTAAACTACGAGCAGTACTTC.

The chain employs TRBV6-2 or TRBV6-3 and TRBJ1-5, with D hard to call. Trimming left V 0 bases short and J 4 bases short, with 13 bases between. The CDR3 contains 16 residues. The germline V gene has CDR1 MNHEY and CDR2 SVGEGT. In DNA form, the CDR3 reads TGTGCCAGCAGTTACTCGGGCGGGTTAGTAAATCAGCCCCAGCATTTT. This encodes CASSYSGGLVNQPQHF.

By sample fraction, this clone is medium-sized. J is TRBJ2-7 and V is TRBV5-1; 11 nucleotides align to TRBD2. The CDR3 spans 14 residues. V was clipped by 1 base and J by 6 bases; unmatched bases: 3. Germline V gene lookup returns CDR1 SGHRS and CDR2 YFSETQ. The CDR3 region is CASSLILAGGEQYF. CDR3 sequence (DNA): TGCGCCAGCAGCTTGATCCTAGCGGGGGGCGAGCAGTACTTC.

V usage is TRBV7-9 and J usage is TRBJ1-2; 7 bases fit TRBD1. Trimming at V came to 4 bases and at J to 8 bases, leaving 10 bases not matched to a gene. The CDR3 has 14 residues. Germline CDR1 and CDR2: SEHNR and FQNEAQ (reference sequence). The CDR3 loop is CASSSLRQGDGYTF. The CDR3 coding sequence is TGTGCCAGCAGCTCCCTGAGGCAGGGGGACGGCTACACCTTC.

CDR3 nucleotides: TGTGCCAGCTCTACAGGGGGCGGCTTGGAGACCCAGTACTTC. Translated: CASSTGGGLETQYF. This sequence joins TRBV28 and TRBJ2-5, with 9 bases that match TRBD1. CDR1 is MDHEN and CDR2 is SYDVKM in the germline V gene. J gave up 5 bases and V 8 bases, and 9 bases lay outside the gene matches. The CDR3 sequence is 14 residues long.

This clone was counted between two and nine times. The J gene is TRBJ1-5, the V gene TRBV9; weak D call: TRBD1 (6 bases). V was shortened by 1 base and J by 5 bases, with 13 bases between the two germline ends. Germline V gives CDR1 SGDLS, CDR2 YYNGEE. CDR3 length: 15 residues. The CDR3 DNA reads as TGTGCCAGCAGCGTATGGGGTGCAGGGGATCAGCCCCAGCATTTT. Protein product: CASSVWGAGDQPQHF.

This clone came up once. This chain connects TRBV11-2 to TRBJ2-2, with D perhaps matching TRBD1 (6 bases). Trimming shortened V by 6 bases and J by 5 bases, and 19 bases separated the two germline ends. Germline CDR1 SGHAT, CDR2 FQNNGV. This CDR3 is 16 amino acids long. The CDR3 sequence: CASRLRGIATTGELFF. CDR3 coding DNA: TGTGCCAGCAGATTAAGGGGGATTGCGACGACCGGGGAGCTGTTTTTT.

J is TRBJ1-1 and V is TRBV2; D call uncertain. CDR1 SNHLY and CDR2 FYNNEI come from the germline V gene. V lost 5 bases and J 1 base, leaving 8 bases between the germline ends. There are 13 residues in the CDR3. The CDR3 is CASSQDGNTEAFF. CDR3 nucleotide sequence: TGTGCCAGCAGTCAGGACGGGAACACTGAAGCTTTCTTT.

This sequence joins TRBV2 and TRBJ1-2, with D uncertain. CDR1 is SNHLY and CDR2 is FYNNEI in the germline V gene. With 2 bases removed from V and 1 base from J, the gap between germline ends came to 17 bases. This CDR3 has 17 amino acids. As DNA, the CDR3 is TGTGCCAGCAGTGAAATCCCCCCTAGGACCCTTAACTATGGCTACACCTTC. Its protein is CASSEIPPRTLNYGYTF.

The chain combines TRBV23-1 with TRBJ2-5; TRBD1 matches at 8 bases. TRBV23-1 is given ORF status, its function remaining uncertain. V shed 1 base and J 2 bases; nucleotides not matched to a gene: 3. The CDR3 contains 15 residues. CDR3 amino acids: CASSQFGQGQETQYF. The CDR3 DNA reads TGCGCCAGCAGTCAATTCGGACAGGGTCAAGAGACCCAGTACTTC.

This clone was counted a single time. The rearrangement uses TRBV9 and TRBJ2-7, with 8 bases aligning to TRBD2. Germline CDR1 and CDR2: SGDLS and YYNGEE. CDR3 size: 15 residues. V shed 1 base and J 2 bases; nucleotides not matched to a gene: 5. CDR3 in amino acids: CASSVFSGGPYEQYF. The CDR3 DNA sequence: TGTGCCAGCAGCGTATTTTCGGGAGGGCCCTACGAGCAGTACTTC.

CDR3 region: CASSLSWGLNQYF. Here the CDR3 DNA reads TGTGCCAGCAGTTTAAGTTGGGGGCTGAATCAGTACTTC. This chain connects TRBV12-3 or TRBV12-4 to TRBJ2-7; possibly TRBD1 for D (6 bases). V was shortened by 2 bases and J by 10 bases, with 15 bases between the two germline ends. This CDR3 is 13 amino acids long.

The J gene is TRBJ1-2, the V gene TRBV4-2; maybe TRBD1 (6 bases). The CDR3 has 13 residues. Looked up from germline, CDR1 is LGHNA and CDR2 is YNFKEQ. V was pared by 5 bases and J by 8 bases, with 15 bases between. CDR3 bases: TGTGCCAGCAGCGCAGGGGAAGGAGGGGGCTACACCTTC. The encoded protein is CASSAGEGGGYTF.

V is TRBV30 and J is TRBJ1-2; no clear D gene. Germline V CDR1 and CDR2: GTSNPN, SVGIG (reference sequence). The CDR3 is 14 residues long. Trimming shortened V by 4 bases and J by 0 bases, and 12 bases separated the two germline ends. Here the CDR3 reads CAWTPGDTNYGYTF. The DNA of the CDR3 is TGTGCCTGGACCCCCGGGGATACTAACTATGGCTACACCTTC. The whole variable domain, remainder taken from reference TRBV30 and TRBJ1-2, is SQTIHQWPATLVQPVGSPLSLECTVEGTSNPNLYWYRQAAGRGLQLLFYSVGIGQISSEVPQNLSASRPQDRQFILSSKKLLLSDSGFYLCAWTPGDTNYGYTFGSGTRLTVV.

This sequence joins TRBV15 and TRBJ1-2; no reliable D call. The V end lost 4 bases, the J end lost 4 bases, and 10 bases lay between the germline ends. Looked up from germline, CDR1 is LNHNV and CDR2 is YYDKDF (reference sequence). This CDR3 is 13 amino acids long. The CDR3 DNA follows: TGTGCCACCAGCACTGGGGAGGGCTATGGCTACACCTTC. As protein: CATSTGEGYGYTF.

V gene TRBV19 combines with J gene TRBJ2-2, with 10 positions matching TRBD1. This CDR3 is 16 amino acids long. V trimming: 4 bases; J trimming: 4 bases; junction bases outside the gene matches: 6. The germline gives CDR1 LNHDA, CDR2 SQIVND (reference sequence). Here the CDR3 reads CASSRRQGASTGELFF. In DNA, the CDR3 is TGTGCCAGTAGTAGACGACAGGGGGCTTCCACCGGGGAGCTGTTTTTT.

This chain uses TRBV28 with TRBJ1-1, with D uncertain. V was clipped by 4 bases and J by 1 base, with 4 bases between them. CDR3 size: 12 residues. CDR1 and CDR2 (germline): MDHEN, SYDVKM. The CDR3 here is CASSYGNTEAFF. The CDR3 DNA sequence: TGTGCCAGCAGTTACGGGAACACTGAAGCTTTCTTT.

V usage is TRBV27 and J usage is TRBJ2-2; TRBD2 agrees at 11 bases. The germline CDR1 and CDR2 sequences are MNHEY and SMNVEV (reference sequence). The V segment lost 2 bases and the J segment 5 bases; nucleotides outside the gene matches: 7. The CDR3 sequence is 17 residues long. This chain's CDR3 is CASSLRLAGGGTGELFF. DNA of the CDR3: TGTGCCAGCAGTTTAAGGCTAGCGGGAGGAGGGACCGGGGAGCTGTTTTTT.

The chain links TRBV6-6 to TRBJ2-7; 11 bases align to TRBD2. The CDR3 consists of 16 residues. Germline V gene lookup returns CDR1 MNHNY and CDR2 SVGAGI (reference sequence). The V gene end was trimmed by 6 bases and the J gene end by 3 bases; junction bases not matched to a gene: 10. CDR3 sequence reads: CASRQLAGELHYEQYF. The CDR3 nucleotides read TGTGCCAGCAGGCAACTAGCGGGGGAACTTCACTACGAGCAGTACTTC.

The rearrangement links TRBV6-5 to TRBJ2-5; D uncertain. Germline lookup yields CDR1 MNHEY and CDR2 SVGAGI. The ends were cut back, 5 bases at V and 5 bases at J, with 9 bases in the middle. This CDR3 has 12 amino acids. The DNA of the CDR3 is TGTGCCAGCAGTCCCTTAGGGGAGACCCAGTACTTC. Its translation: CASSPLGETQYF.

V is TRBV6-4 and J is TRBJ2-2; 10 nucleotides agree with TRBD1. The CDR3 is made up of 13 amino acids. The ends lost 10 bases at V and 3 bases at J; junction bases unmatched: 2. Germline CDR1 is MRHNA and CDR2 is SNTAGT. CDR3 protein: CATGTGDTGELFF. The CDR3 coding sequence is TGTGCCACCGGGACAGGGGACACCGGGGAGCTGTTTTTT.

The CDR3 reads CSASSGGPKYNEQFF. Here the CDR3 DNA reads TGCAGTGCCAGTTCGGGAGGGCCGAAATACAATGAGCAGTTCTTC. The chain combines TRBV20-1 with TRBJ2-1; 8 positions agree with TRBD2. Germline V gene lookup returns CDR1 DFQATT and CDR2 SNEGSKA (reference sequence). The CDR3 is 15 amino acids. The trim removed 6 bases at V and 4 bases at J, leaving 11 bases unmatched.

The V and J genes are TRBV20-1 and TRBJ2-7; D call uncertain. Between the trimmed V and J ends, which lost 5 bases and 5 bases, there was a span of 7 bases. CDR1 is DFQATT, CDR2 SNEGSKA, per germline (reference sequence). The CDR3 contains 10 residues. CDR3 amino acids: CSAASHEQYF. CDR3 DNA sequence: TGCAGTGCTGCCAGTCACGAGCAGTACTTC.

This clone was counted a single time. This sequence joins TRBV4-2 and TRBJ2-2; possibly TRBD2 for D (5 bases). Germline-derived CDR1 and CDR2 are LGHNA and YNFKEQ. Trimming stripped 2 bases from V and 5 bases from J, with 9 bases between. This CDR3 has 14 residues. For the CDR3, the DNA is TGTGCCAGCAGCCAACTCCGCGGGACCGGGGAGCTGTTTTTT. Translating it yields CASSQLRGTGELFF.

DNA for the CDR3: TGTGCCAGCAGCGTGTCGACAGCCGGGGAGGAGCAGTACTTC. Residues: CASSVSTAGEEQYF. V and J are TRBV9 and TRBJ2-7; either TRBD1 or TRBD2 may supply D (5 bases each). The germline V and J ends were trimmed by 2 bases and 7 bases, with 16 bases remaining between them. Germline values: CDR1 SGDLS, CDR2 YYNGEE. The CDR3 consists of 14 residues.

The rearrangement uses TRBV19 and TRBJ1-1, with D perhaps TRBD1 (5 bases). The germline CDR1 and CDR2 sequences are LNHDA and SQIVND (reference sequence). Trimming pared 6 bases from V and 2 bases from J, leaving 16 bases between. The CDR3 runs 15 residues. The chain's CDR3 is CASSFGAGYNTEAFF. In nucleotides, the CDR3 is TGTGCCAGTAGCTTTGGGGCAGGGTACAACACTGAAGCTTTCTTT.

The chain joins TRBV27 to TRBJ2-7, with D perhaps TRBD2 (5 bases). Germline loops: CDR1 MNHEY, CDR2 SMNVEV (reference sequence). The CDR3 consists of 15 residues. The V and J ends lost 4 bases and 7 bases respectively, with 20 bases between them. The CDR3: CASSSFGRTAREQYF. The CDR3 bases are TGTGCCAGCAGTTCTTTCGGACGGACTGCGAGAGAGCAGTACTTC.